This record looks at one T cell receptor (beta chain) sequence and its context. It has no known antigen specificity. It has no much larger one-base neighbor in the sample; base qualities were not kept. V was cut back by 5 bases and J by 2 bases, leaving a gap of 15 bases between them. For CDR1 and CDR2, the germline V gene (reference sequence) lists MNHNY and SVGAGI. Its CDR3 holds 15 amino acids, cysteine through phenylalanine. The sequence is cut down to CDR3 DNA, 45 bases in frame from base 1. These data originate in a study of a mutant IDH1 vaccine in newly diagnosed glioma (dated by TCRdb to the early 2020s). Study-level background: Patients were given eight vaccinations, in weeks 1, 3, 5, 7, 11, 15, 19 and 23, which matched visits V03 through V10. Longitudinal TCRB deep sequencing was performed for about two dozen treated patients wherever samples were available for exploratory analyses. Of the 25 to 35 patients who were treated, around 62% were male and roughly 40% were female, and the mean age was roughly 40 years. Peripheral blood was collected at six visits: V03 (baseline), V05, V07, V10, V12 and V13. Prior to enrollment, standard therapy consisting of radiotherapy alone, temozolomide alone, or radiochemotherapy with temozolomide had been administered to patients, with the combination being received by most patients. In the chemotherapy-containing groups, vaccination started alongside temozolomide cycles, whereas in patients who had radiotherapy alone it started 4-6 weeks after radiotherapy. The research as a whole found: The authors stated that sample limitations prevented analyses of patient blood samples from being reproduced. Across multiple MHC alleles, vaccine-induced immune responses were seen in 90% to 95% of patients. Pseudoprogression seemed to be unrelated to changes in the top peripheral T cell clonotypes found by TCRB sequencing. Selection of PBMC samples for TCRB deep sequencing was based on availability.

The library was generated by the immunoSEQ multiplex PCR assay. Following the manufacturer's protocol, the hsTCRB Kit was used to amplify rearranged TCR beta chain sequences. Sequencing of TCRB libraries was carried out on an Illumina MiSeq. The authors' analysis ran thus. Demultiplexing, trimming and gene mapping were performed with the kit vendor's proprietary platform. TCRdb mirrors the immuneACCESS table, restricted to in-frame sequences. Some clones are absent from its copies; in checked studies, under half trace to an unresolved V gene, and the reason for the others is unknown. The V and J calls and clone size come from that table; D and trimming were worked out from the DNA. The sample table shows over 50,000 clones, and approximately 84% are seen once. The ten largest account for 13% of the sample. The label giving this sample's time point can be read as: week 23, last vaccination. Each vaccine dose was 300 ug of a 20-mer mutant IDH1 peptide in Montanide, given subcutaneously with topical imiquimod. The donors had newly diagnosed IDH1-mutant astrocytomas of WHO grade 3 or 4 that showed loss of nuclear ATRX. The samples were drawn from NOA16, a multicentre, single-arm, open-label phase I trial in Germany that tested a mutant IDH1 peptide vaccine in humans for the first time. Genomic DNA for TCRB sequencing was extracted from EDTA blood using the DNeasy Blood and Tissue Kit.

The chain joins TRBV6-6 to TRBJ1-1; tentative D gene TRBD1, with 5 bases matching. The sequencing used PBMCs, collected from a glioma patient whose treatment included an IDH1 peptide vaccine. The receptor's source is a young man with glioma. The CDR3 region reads CASSVTWGRNTEAFF. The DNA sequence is TGTGCCAGCAGTGTTACATGGGGGAGAAACACTGAAGCTTTCTTT.